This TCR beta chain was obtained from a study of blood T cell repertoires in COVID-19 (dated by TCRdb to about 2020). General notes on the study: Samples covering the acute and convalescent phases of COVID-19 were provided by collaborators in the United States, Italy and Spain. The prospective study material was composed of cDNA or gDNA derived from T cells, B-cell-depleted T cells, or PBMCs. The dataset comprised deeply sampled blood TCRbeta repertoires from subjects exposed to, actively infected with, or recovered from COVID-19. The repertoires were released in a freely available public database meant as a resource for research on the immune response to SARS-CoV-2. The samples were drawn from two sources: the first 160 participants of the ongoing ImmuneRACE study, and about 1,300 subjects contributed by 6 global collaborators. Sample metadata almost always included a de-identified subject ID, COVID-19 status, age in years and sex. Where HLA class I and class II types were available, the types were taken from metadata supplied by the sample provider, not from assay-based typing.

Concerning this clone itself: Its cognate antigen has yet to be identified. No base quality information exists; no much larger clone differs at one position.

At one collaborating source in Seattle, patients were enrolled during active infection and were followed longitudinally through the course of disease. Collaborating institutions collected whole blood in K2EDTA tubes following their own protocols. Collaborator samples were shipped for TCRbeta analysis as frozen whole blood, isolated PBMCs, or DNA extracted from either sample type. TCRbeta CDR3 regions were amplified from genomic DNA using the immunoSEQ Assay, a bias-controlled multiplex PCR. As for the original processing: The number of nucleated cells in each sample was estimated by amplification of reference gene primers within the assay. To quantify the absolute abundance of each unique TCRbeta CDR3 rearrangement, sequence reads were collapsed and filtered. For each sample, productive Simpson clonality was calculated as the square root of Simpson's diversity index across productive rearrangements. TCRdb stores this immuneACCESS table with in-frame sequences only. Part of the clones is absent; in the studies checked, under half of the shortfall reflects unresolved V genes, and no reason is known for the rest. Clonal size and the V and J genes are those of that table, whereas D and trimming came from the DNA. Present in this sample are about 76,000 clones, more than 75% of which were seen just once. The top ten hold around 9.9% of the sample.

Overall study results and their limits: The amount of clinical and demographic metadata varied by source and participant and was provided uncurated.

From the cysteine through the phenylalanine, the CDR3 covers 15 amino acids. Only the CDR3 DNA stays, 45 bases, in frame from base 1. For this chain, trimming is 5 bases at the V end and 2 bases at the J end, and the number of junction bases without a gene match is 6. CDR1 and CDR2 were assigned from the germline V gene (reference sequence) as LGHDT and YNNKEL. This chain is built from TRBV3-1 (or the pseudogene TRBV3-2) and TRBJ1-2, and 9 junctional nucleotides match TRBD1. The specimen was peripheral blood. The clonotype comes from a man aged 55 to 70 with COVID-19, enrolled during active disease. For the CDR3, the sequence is CASSYGTGSNYGYTF. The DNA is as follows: TGTGCCAGCAGCTATGGGACAGGGTCGAACTATGGCTACACCTTC.